These 31 T cell receptor beta chains share one sample of origin, sequenced in a study of T cell responses to AZD1222 COVID-19 vaccine. Using immunoSEQ multiplex PCR, the repertoire was profiled, and TCRdb retains in-frame clones only, with some absent. The sample has over 150,000 clones, roughly nine tenths seen once; the top ten hold about 2.5%. The sample here was peripheral blood, taken on day 0 of AZD1222 vaccination. These receptors were taken from an adult in good health.

This chain joins TRBV27 and TRBJ1-6, with 10 bases aligning to TRBD1. V dropped 5 bases and J dropped 7; count of bases not matched to a gene: 8. Germline CDR1 MNHEY, CDR2 SMNVEV (reference sequence). This CDR3 is built from 16 residues. CDR3 amino acids: CASSLGQGDLNSPLHF. CDR3 sequence (DNA): TGTGCCAGCAGTCTAGGACAGGGGGATTTGAATTCACCCCTCCACTTT.

V usage is TRBV10-1 and J usage is TRBJ2-7; 11 bases align to TRBD2. Germline loops: CDR1 WNHNN, CDR2 SYGVQD (reference sequence). CDR3 length equals 17 residues. V was clipped by 2 bases and J by 3 bases; unmatched bases: 9. In nucleotides, the CDR3 is TGCGCCAGCAGTGAGACCCCCGGGACTAGCGGCCACTACGAGCAGTACTTC. It translates to CASSETPGTSGHYEQYF.

Comments on this clone: One end of the junction does not line up with germline, which may come from a read error. J is TRBJ2-7 and V is TRBV6-1; either TRBD1 or TRBD2 may fit D (6 bases each). The CDR3 sequence is 16 residues long. Germline CDR1 reads MNHNS; CDR2 reads SASEGT. CDR3 bases: TGTGCCAGCAGCGAAGGGTGGGGGGCAAGCTCCTACGAGCAGTACTTC. Its protein product is CASSEGWGASSYEQYF.

The genes are TRBV7-9 and TRBJ2-7, with 8 bases that match TRBD2. CDR1 is SEHNR, CDR2 FQNEAQ, per germline (reference sequence). The V gene end was trimmed by 4 bases and the J gene end by 3 bases; junction bases not matched to a gene: 8. The CDR3 consists of 15 residues. The CDR3 DNA follows: TGTGCCAGCAGCTCAACTCGGGAGGGGCACTACGAGCAGTACTTC. Protein: CASSSTREGHYEQYF.

This clone showed up just once. CDR3 DNA sequence: TGTGCCAGCAGTTACACACAGGGGGAGCAGTACTTC. Translation: CASSYTQGEQYF. The chain uses TRBV6-5 and TRBJ2-7, with 7 bases that match TRBD1. The J segment lost 7 bases and the V segment lost 2 bases, leaving 2 bases of the junction unmatched. This CDR3 region has 12 residues. Germline V gene data show CDR1 as MNHEY and CDR2 as SVGAGI.

V usage is TRBV4-1 and J usage is TRBJ2-1, with 9 bases aligning to TRBD2. Germline assignment: CDR1 MGHRA and CDR2 YSYEKL. This CDR3 has 16 amino acids. Trimming removed 4 bases from V and 4 bases from J; junction bases left unmatched: 8. In nucleotides, the CDR3 is TGCGCCAGCAGCCGGAAAGCGGGAGGATCTTACAATGAGCAGTTCTTC. Translation: CASSRKAGGSYNEQFF.

The gene calls are TRBV30 and TRBJ1-1, with D unresolved. The V and J ends lost 0 bases and 6 bases respectively, with 5 bases between them. The CDR3 sequence is 11 residues long. In germline, CDR1 is GTSNPN, CDR2 SVGIG (reference sequence). The CDR3, as DNA: TGTGCCTGGAGTGTTACAGCTGAAGCTTTCTTT. Translated, it gives CAWSVTAEAFF.

The chain is built from TRBV5-1 and TRBJ2-1; 7 nucleotides agree with TRBD1. V lost 2 bases, J lost 10 bases, and 12 bases stayed unmatched. The CDR3 loop spans 15 amino acids. From germline, CDR1 is SGHRS and CDR2 YFSETQ. CDR3 DNA sequence: TGCGCCAGCAGCTTAACAGGGGCCCTGGGGGACGAGCAGTTCTTC. Encoded protein: CASSLTGALGDEQFF.

The CDR3 coding sequence is TGTGCCAGCAGCCCCGCGGGCACTGGGAACACTGAAGCTTTCTTT. Translating it yields CASSPAGTGNTEAFF. The chain links TRBV7-9 to TRBJ1-1, with D unclear. The CDR3 runs to 15 residues. V shed 5 bases and J shed 1 base, with 14 bases lying between them. Germline loops: CDR1 SEHNR, CDR2 FQNEAQ (reference sequence).

The chain couples TRBV5-1 to TRBJ1-3; D ambiguous. The germline V gene encodes CDR1 SGHRS and CDR2 YFSETQ. Trimming took off 4 bases at V and 3 bases at J, with 14 bases between the two ends. This CDR3 is built from 15 residues. The CDR3 here is CASSPYRTFGNTIYF. In nucleotides, the CDR3 is TGCGCCAGCAGCCCGTATAGGACTTTTGGAAACACCATATATTTT.

The V and J genes are TRBV5-1 and TRBJ2-1, with a possible D match to TRBD2 (6 bases). Germline V gene data show CDR1 as SGHRS and CDR2 as YFSETQ. V was cut by 4 bases and J by 2 bases, with 10 bases left in between. This CDR3 contains 14 residues. CDR3 in amino acids: CASSAGSTYNEQFF. CDR3 in DNA: TGCGCCAGCAGCGCGGGGAGTACCTACAATGAGCAGTTCTTC.

This rearrangement joins TRBV30 to TRBJ1-2; TRBD1 matches at 8 bases. The CDR3 totals 14 residues. CDR1 and CDR2 from the germline V gene are GTSNPN and SVGIG (reference sequence). V was pared by 4 bases and J by 4 bases, with 8 bases of the junction left unmatched. The CDR3 loop is CAWIGQGQLYGYTF. The CDR3 DNA is TGTGCCTGGATAGGACAGGGACAACTCTATGGCTACACCTTC.

This sequence joins TRBV19 and TRBJ1-1, with D tentatively TRBD1 (6 bases). The germline V gene has CDR1 LNHDA and CDR2 SQIVND (reference sequence). The germline V and J ends were trimmed by 5 bases and 3 bases, with 13 bases remaining between them. The CDR3 spans 14 residues. CDR3 protein: CASSERGRYTEAFF. The CDR3, as DNA: TGTGCCAGTAGTGAAAGGGGGAGGTACACTGAAGCTTTCTTT.

This chain links TRBV28 with TRBJ1-6; no clear D gene. V was cut by 7 bases and J by 9 bases, with 22 bases left in between. Germline lookup yields CDR1 MDHEN and CDR2 SYDVKM. The CDR3 extends over 16 amino acids. The DNA of the CDR3 is TGTGCCAGCATTTCCGCGGCGCCCCTCGGGAGTTCACCCCTCCACTTT. Its translation is CASISAAPLGSSPLHF.

CDR3 region: CASSGNDRGSRVYGSPLHF. The CDR3 coding sequence is TGTGCCAGTAGCGGAAATGACAGGGGCAGTAGGGTTTACGGATCACCCCTCCACTTT. The chain has TRBV19 and TRBJ1-6; 8 nucleotides align to TRBD1. The CDR3 is made up of 19 amino acids. Trimming removed 6 bases from V and 10 bases from J; junction bases left unmatched: 23. Germline-derived CDR1 and CDR2 are LNHDA and SQIVND (reference sequence).

The rearrangement uses TRBV28 and TRBJ2-7; 8 nucleotides align to TRBD2. The CDR3 extends over 15 amino acids. From germline, CDR1 is MDHEN and CDR2 SYDVKM. After removal of 5 bases from V and 6 bases from J, the junction contained 12 bases not matched to a gene. The CDR3 DNA reads as TGTGCCAGCAGTCTCATCCCCCGGGGGGGAGGCGAGCAGTACTTC. It yields the protein CASSLIPRGGGEQYF.

The V call is TRBV2, the J call TRBJ1-2, with TRBD1 matching over 7 bases. This CDR3 is built from 13 residues. The germline gives CDR1 SNHLY, CDR2 FYNNEI. V lost 6 bases, J lost 8 bases, and 9 bases stayed unmatched. This chain's CDR3 is CASRYGTARGYTF. CDR3 nucleotides: TGTGCCAGCAGGTACGGGACAGCTCGGGGCTACACCTTC.

This clone was observed a few times. The chain joins TRBV19 to TRBJ2-5; 9 positions match TRBD2. Looked up from germline, CDR1 is LNHDA and CDR2 is SQIVND (reference sequence). The CDR3 runs 16 residues. V trimming: 1 base; J trimming: 2 bases; junction bases outside the gene matches: 5. The CDR3 DNA sequence: TGTGCCAGTAGTATAGTTGAGACTAGCGGACAAGAGACCCAGTACTTC. Translated, it gives CASSIVETSGQETQYF.

V gene TRBV28 combines with J gene TRBJ1-1; D is unresolved. The CDR3 sequence is 13 residues long. Per germline, CDR1 MDHEN and CDR2 SYDVKM. V dropped 3 bases and J dropped 1 base, with 6 bases sitting between them. The CDR3, as DNA: TGTGCCAGCAGTTTTGACTCGAACACTGAAGCTTTCTTT. Amino acids: CASSFDSNTEAFF.

V and J are TRBV11-2 and TRBJ2-2; 14 nucleotides align to TRBD2. Trimming at V came to 6 bases and at J to 5 bases, leaving 5 bases not matched to a gene. The CDR3 has 16 amino acids. Germline V gives CDR1 SGHAT, CDR2 FQNNGV. CDR3 region: CASRKWTSGRTGELFF. In DNA form, the CDR3 reads TGTGCCAGCAGAAAGTGGACTAGCGGGAGGACCGGGGAGCTGTTTTTT.

The chain uses TRBV5-4 and TRBJ2-1; 7 bases map to TRBD2. The CDR3 has 14 residues. Trimming cost V 4 bases and J 6 bases; bases outside gene matches: 7. The germline V gene has CDR1 SGHNT and CDR2 YYREEE (reference sequence). CDR3 in amino acids: CASSLTGLSNEQFF. Here the CDR3 DNA reads TGTGCCAGCAGCCTCACGGGACTAAGCAATGAGCAGTTCTTC. Together with reference TRBV5-4 and TRBJ2-1, the CDR3 gives the full variable domain: ETGVTQSPTHLIKTRGQQVTLRCSSQSGHNTVSWYQQALGQGPQFIFQYYREEENGRGNFPPRFSGLQFPNYSSELNVNALELDDSALYLCASSLTGLSNEQFFGPGTRLTVL.

The rearrangement uses TRBV21-1 and TRBJ1-2. TRBV21-1 is labeled a pseudogene. The CDR3 contains 13 residues. The chain's CDR3 is CASRREGGVEHTF. In nucleotides, the CDR3 is TGTGCCAGCAGAAGGGAAGGAGGGGTGGAACACACCTTC.

The chain has TRBV6-5 and TRBJ1-2; tentative D call: TRBD1 (5 bases). The V end was cut by 4 bases, the J end by 8 bases, with 14 bases between. The CDR3 covers 13 residues. Germline CDR1 and CDR2: MNHEY and SVGAGI. CDR3 DNA sequence: TGTGCCAGCAGTTCGCCAAACCGGGGGGGCTACACCTTC. Encoded protein: CASSSPNRGGYTF.

The CDR3 spells CAWKGQADEQYF. CDR3 coding DNA: TGTGCCTGGAAAGGGCAGGCCGACGAGCAGTACTTC. This chain connects TRBV30 to TRBJ2-7; D unclear. Looked up from germline, CDR1 is GTSNPN and CDR2 is SVGIG (reference sequence). V gave up 4 bases and J gave up 5 bases, with 12 bases separating them. The CDR3 spans 12 residues.

The CDR3 loop is CASSPTGQPTEAFF. CDR3 nucleotides: TGTGCCAGCAGCCCCACCGGACAGCCCACTGAAGCTTTCTTT. V usage is TRBV9 and J usage is TRBJ1-1; D possibly corresponds to TRBD1 (6 bases). The V end was cut by 4 bases, the J end by 4 bases, with 14 bases between. This CDR3 has 14 amino acids. Germline V CDR1 and CDR2: SGDLS, YYNGEE. Together with reference TRBV9 and TRBJ1-1, the CDR3 gives the full variable domain: DSGVTQTPKHLITATGQRVTLRCSPRSGDLSVYWYQQSLDQGLQFLIQYYNGEERAKGNILERFSAQQFPDLHSELNLSSLELGDSALYFCASSPTGQPTEAFFGQGTRLTVV.

The CDR3 DNA follows: TGCGCCAGCAGCCAAGATGGGGACACGATCTACGAGCAGTACTTC. Protein product: CASSQDGDTIYEQYF. V gene TRBV4-1 combines with J gene TRBJ2-7, with D possibly being TRBD1 (6 bases). CDR1 MGHRA and CDR2 YSYEKL come from the germline V gene. The CDR3 is 15 residues long. Trimming took off 0 bases at V and 3 bases at J, with 12 bases between the two ends.

With respect to this clone: Other DNA variants within this sample encode the same CDR3. V is TRBV18 and J is TRBJ2-5, with 7 bases fitting TRBD1. The CDR3 is 14 residues long. CDR1 is KGHSH, CDR2 LQKENI, per germline. The V gene end was trimmed by 6 bases and the J gene end by 1 base; junction bases not matched to a gene: 5. This CDR3 reads CASSPQGVQETQYF. Here the CDR3 DNA reads TGTGCCAGCTCGCCGCAGGGGGTCCAAGAGACCCAGTACTTC.

This clone was recorded only once. The V call is TRBV11-3, the J call TRBJ2-1; D might be TRBD1 (6 bases). CDR1 and CDR2 (germline): SGHNT, YENEEA. Trimming shortened V by 5 bases and J by 2 bases, and 10 bases separated the two germline ends. This CDR3 has 14 amino acids. CDR3 protein: CASSPRGTYNEQFF. The CDR3 DNA is TGTGCCAGCAGCCCCAGGGGCACCTACAATGAGCAGTTCTTC.

This clone appeared a few times. The chain employs TRBV6-1 and TRBJ1-4, with 9 bases lining up with TRBD1. J lost 5 bases, V lost 3 bases, and 7 bases had no gene match. The CDR3 loop spans 16 amino acids. Germline values: CDR1 MNHNS, CDR2 SASEGT. CDR3 nucleotides: TGTGCCAGCAGTGACAAGCCGGGGACAGGGAATGAAAAACTGTTTTTT. Its protein product is CASSDKPGTGNEKLFF.

V is TRBV5-1 and J is TRBJ2-1; TRBD2 matches at 8 bases. This CDR3 contains 16 residues. Per germline, CDR1 SGHRS and CDR2 YFSETQ. V lost 4 bases to trimming and J lost 5 bases; unmatched junction nucleotides: 11. The DNA of the CDR3 is TGCGCCAGCAGCCCCTCCCTCGGACTAGCCAACAATGAGCAGTTCTTC. Protein: CASSPSLGLANNEQFF.

V and J are TRBV5-1 and TRBJ1-2, with D possibly being TRBD1 (5 bases). This CDR3 is built from 12 residues. With 0 bases removed from V and 6 bases from J, the gap between germline ends came to 6 bases. The germline gives CDR1 SGHRS, CDR2 YFSETQ. CDR3: CASSLAQDGYTF. DNA of the CDR3: TGCGCCAGCAGCTTGGCACAGGATGGCTACACCTTC.